The clone carrying this TCR beta chain was seen ten or more times. Its antigen is unknown. The entire patient cohort was treatment-naive prior to thyroid surgery. In the study's own analysis: Between-group CDR3 differences, defined by clinicopathological status, yielded a distant-metastasis classifier for papillary thyroid cancer. Using MiXCR, TCRdb re-called clones from the PCR reads. TCRdb, rather than the study authors, made the V and J calls. Of some 25,000 clones in the sample, under 25% were seen once. The CDR3 covers 14 residues. Germline lookup yields CDR1 LGHDT and CDR2 YNNKEL (reference sequence). Deletions cut 6 bases from V and 4 bases from J, with 15 bases between. This record belongs to a study of metastatic and nonmetastatic thyroid tumors. Study at large: A comparison of repertoires was made across blood and tumor or nodule tissue from malignant and benign thyroid patients.

Findings and limits, study-wide: Significantly greater TCR beta diversity was reportedly found in malignant thyroid tumors than in benign nodules (in blood and tumor).

The TCR comes from a male donor with papillary thyroid cancer or a benign thyroid nodule (not recorded which). Some clones in this sample may be carry-over from other donors' samples. The sample taken for sequencing was blood. The V gene is TRBV3-1, the J gene TRBJ1-2; D is perhaps TRBD1 (6 bases). DNA for the CDR3: TGTGCCAGCAGTAACAGGGATGGGGTCTATGGCTACACCTTC. This encodes CASSNRDGVYGYTF.